This T cell receptor beta chain was documented in a study of OX40 agonist ivuxolimab in advanced cancers. With V trimmed by 0 bases and J by 4 bases, 9 bases remained unmatched. This CDR3 has 18 residues. Germline CDR1 is SGHVS and CDR2 is FNYEAQ. Patients had blood sampled at baseline and again on cycle 4 day 1 and cycle 7 day 1. Assay: immunoSEQ multiplex PCR; the TCRdb copy retains only in-frame clones and omits some. The sample shows around 84,000 clones, around 92% of them seen only once. The chain is built from TRBV7-6 and TRBJ2-1, with 10 bases lining up with TRBD2. The receptor's source is an adult with an advanced solid tumor such as melanoma, head and neck, liver or kidney cancer. The sample here was CD4+ or CD8+ T cells sorted from blood, taken in a trial of the OX40 agonist ivuxolimab. CDR3 in DNA: TGTGCCAGCAGCTTAGCGGTGCGGGCTAGCGGGGGTTACAATGAGCAGTTCTTC. The encoded protein is CASSLAVRASGGYNEQFF.